The 30 T cell receptor beta chains presented below share a single source sample, sequenced in a study of blood T cells in healthy people across ages. Using a J-beta primer mix together with a sample-barcoded 5' primer, a second PCR was run for roughly 7 to 11 cycles. Via MiXCR, TCRdb re-called the 5' RACE reads, giving one row per CDR3 protein. The data show roughly 1,800,000 distinct CDR3 sequences, 49% seen once. The sequencing input was blood. These receptors all come from a woman in her thirties or forties in good health.

V usage is TRBV6-5 and J usage is TRBJ1-2; 8 positions match TRBD1. The CDR3 contains 14 residues. V lost 5 bases and J lost 4; bases outside the gene matches: 6. CDR1 and CDR2 (germline): MNHEY, SVGAGI. Here the CDR3 DNA reads TGTGCCAGCAGTCCCCCGGACAGGGTCTATGGCTACACCTTC. It yields the protein CASSPPDRVYGYTF.

This clonotype was seen just once. CDR3 region: CATRALEPRNEQYF. CDR3 DNA sequence: TGTGCCACGCGCGCTTTGGAGCCACGCAATGAGCAGTACTTC. The chain employs TRBV12-3 or TRBV12-4 and TRBJ2-1; D not resolved. The J call may be mistaken, given a closer DNA end match to TRBJ2-7. There are 14 residues in the CDR3.

This clonotype turned up a few times. The chain carries TRBV7-2 and TRBJ2-7, with D maybe TRBD1 (6 bases). Trimming stripped 5 bases from V and 3 bases from J, with 14 bases between. The V gene's germline CDR1 is SGHTA and CDR2 FQGNSA. The CDR3 runs 14 residues. CDR3 region: CASSPYRDGYEQYF. The CDR3 DNA follows: TGTGCCAGCAGCCCCTACAGGGACGGCTACGAGCAGTACTTC.

The V call is TRBV7-9, the J call TRBJ2-5; D is unresolved. From germline, CDR1 is SEHNR and CDR2 FQNEAQ (reference sequence). CDR3 size: 15 residues. Trimming removed 1 base from V and 1 base from J, with 10 bases in between. The CDR3 spells CASSLVSLPQETQYF. CDR3 in DNA: TGTGCCAGCAGCTTAGTGAGTCTACCCCAAGAGACCCAGTACTTC.

This clonotype was counted between two and nine times. The gene calls are TRBV27 and TRBJ1-6; a weak D match, TRBD1 (5 bases). The CDR3 extends over 13 amino acids. Germline V CDR1 and CDR2: MNHEY, SMNVEV (reference sequence). Deletions cut 5 bases from V and 10 bases from J, with 12 bases between. The CDR3 spells CASSLSQGSPLHF. The CDR3 DNA reads TGTGCCAGCAGTCTCTCTCAGGGATCACCCCTCCACTTT.

The rearrangement joins TRBV4-2 to TRBJ2-1, with 7 bases fitting TRBD1. The V gene end was trimmed by 1 base and the J gene end by 9 bases; junction bases not matched to a gene: 12. The V gene's germline CDR1 is LGHNA and CDR2 YNFKEQ. The length of the CDR3 is 16 residues. The CDR3 coding sequence is TGTGCCAGCAGCCAAGGACAGGGCGCAGTGGATGGTGAGCAGTTCTTC. Residues: CASSQGQGAVDGEQFF.

This clonotype was found a few times. The chain has TRBV7-2 and TRBJ2-3, with TRBD1 identical over 7 bases. The CDR3 covers 14 residues. Germline V gene lookup returns CDR1 SGHTA and CDR2 FQGNSA. The V gene end was trimmed by 7 bases and the J gene end by 0 bases; junction bases not matched to a gene: 4. CDR3 amino acids: CASKSRGSTDTQYF. The CDR3 region has the DNA TGTGCCAGCAAATCCAGGGGGAGCACAGATACGCAGTATTTT.

This clonotype was counted once. This chain connects TRBV15 to TRBJ2-1, with D possibly matching TRBD2 (6 bases). The end of the DNA aligns better with TRBJ2-7, so the J call may be wrong. In germline, CDR1 is LNHNV, CDR2 YYDKDF (reference sequence). The CDR3 contains 17 residues. The CDR3 DNA sequence: TGTGCCACCAGCGGAGCCGGGACGGGGGTGACCTACAATGAGCAGTACTTC. Translation gives CATSGAGTGVTYNEQYF.

The V gene is TRBV10-1, the J gene TRBJ2-5; TRBD1 aligns across 12 bases. The V and J ends lost 3 bases and 4 bases, in that order; junction bases with no gene match: 6. CDR3 length equals 16 residues. Germline CDR1 reads WNHNN; CDR2 reads SYGVQD (reference sequence). The CDR3 is CASSELGTGGVETQYF. The CDR3 coding sequence is TGCGCCAGCAGTGAACTTGGGACAGGGGGCGTAGAGACCCAGTACTTC.

The J gene is TRBJ1-5, the V gene TRBV20-1; no reliable D call. The germline V and J ends were trimmed by 4 bases and 7 bases, with 11 bases remaining between them. Germline values: CDR1 DFQATT, CDR2 SNEGSKA (reference sequence). This CDR3 region has 12 residues. In DNA form, the CDR3 reads TGCAGTGCTACTAGTGGTCGGCAGCCCCAGCATTTT. This encodes CSATSGRQPQHF.

This chain joins TRBV5-1 and TRBJ2-5, with D possibly TRBD1 on 6 matching bases. This CDR3 contains 13 residues. Trimming cost V 5 bases and J 3 bases, with 11 bases left between them. Germline V lookup: CDR1 SGHRS, CDR2 YFSETQ. The CDR3 spells CASRHTGKETQYF. CDR3 nucleotide sequence: TGCGCCAGCAGGCATACAGGGAAAGAGACCCAGTACTTC.

J is TRBJ1-1 and V is TRBV27; D is unclear. This CDR3 is built from 14 residues. From germline, CDR1 is MNHEY and CDR2 SMNVEV (reference sequence). Trimming left V 5 bases short and J 1 base short, with 11 bases between. The CDR3 here is CASSLNTANTEAFF. CDR3 nucleotides: TGTGCCAGCAGTCTAAACACAGCGAACACTGAAGCTTTCTTT.

The chain has TRBV6-2 or TRBV6-3 and TRBJ2-7; a weak D match, TRBD2 (5 bases). CDR1 and CDR2 from the germline V gene are MNHEY and SVGEGT. The CDR3 covers 14 residues. V was pared by 6 bases and J by 2 bases, with 14 bases between. Here the CDR3 DNA reads TGTGCCAGCAGCCCGGGAAACGGACCCTACGAGCAGTACTTC. This codes for CASSPGNGPYEQYF.

This chain links TRBV20-1 with TRBJ2-1, with 13 bases aligning to TRBD2. J was trimmed by 1 base and V by 2 bases; bases with no gene match: 8. The germline gives CDR1 DFQATT, CDR2 SNEGSKA (reference sequence). This CDR3 has 18 residues. The DNA for the CDR3 is TGCAGTGCTAGAACTAGCGGGGGGGCCTCAATATCCTACAATGAGCAGTTCTTC. Amino acids: CSARTSGGASISYNEQFF.

The J gene is TRBJ2-2, the V gene TRBV9; 9 bases agree with TRBD1. With V trimmed by 4 bases and J by 2 bases, 9 bases remained unmatched. The CDR3 has 17 amino acids. Germline CDR1 SGDLS, CDR2 YYNGEE. The CDR3 DNA reads as TGTGCCAGCAGCCCCTCGGGGGGACAGGGCAACACCGGGGAGCTGTTTTTT. This gives the protein CASSPSGGQGNTGELFF.

This clonotype was recorded a few times. The chain has TRBV15 and TRBJ2-4; D ambiguous. The CDR3 is made up of 17 amino acids. In germline, CDR1 is LNHNV, CDR2 YYDKDF (reference sequence). Trimming removed 0 bases from V and 3 bases from J, with 15 bases in between. The CDR3 sequence: CATSRDPGRGVKNIQYF. CDR3 nucleotides: TGTGCCACCAGCAGAGACCCGGGCCGTGGGGTCAAAAACATTCAGTACTTC.

This clonotype was counted only a few times. The chain recombines TRBV20-1 with TRBJ2-5; 9 bases map to TRBD2. Germline V gene sequence: CDR1 DFQATT, CDR2 SNEGSKA (reference sequence). Trimming removed 4 bases from V and 3 bases from J; junction bases left unmatched: 9. CDR3 length: 15 amino acids. The chain's CDR3 is CSANPSGAIKETQYF. CDR3 DNA: TGCAGTGCTAATCCTAGCGGGGCGATAAAAGAGACCCAGTACTTC.

The chain couples TRBV9 to TRBJ1-2; TRBD1 matches at 9 bases. This CDR3 region has 16 residues. J lost 1 base, V lost 3 bases, and 7 bases had no gene match. In germline, CDR1 is SGDLS, CDR2 YYNGEE. CDR3 protein: CASSATPGQGNYGYTF. For the CDR3, the DNA is TGTGCCAGCAGCGCCACACCGGGACAGGGTAACTATGGCTACACCTTC. Full variable domain (missing parts from reference TRBV9 and TRBJ1-2): DSGVTQTPKHLITATGQRVTLRCSPRSGDLSVYWYQQSLDQGLQFLIQYYNGEERAKGNILERFSAQQFPDLHSELNLSSLELGDSALYFCASSATPGQGNYGYTFGSGTRLTVV.

This chain connects TRBV29-1 to TRBJ1-5, with D possibly matching TRBD1 (6 bases). Germline-derived CDR1 and CDR2 are SQVTM and ANQGSEA. This CDR3 is built from 14 residues. Trimming took 4 bases from V and 0 from J, leaving 10 bases between them. The CDR3 region has the DNA TGCAGCGTTGCGGACAGCCATAGCAATCAGCCCCAGCATTTT. Protein: CSVADSHSNQPQHF.

This clonotype has just one count. The chain couples TRBV9 to TRBJ2-5, with TRBD2 matching over 13 bases. The CDR3 is made up of 15 amino acids. The V gene end was trimmed by 6 bases and the J gene end by 3 bases; junction bases not matched to a gene: 5. Germline V gene lookup returns CDR1 SGDLS and CDR2 YYNGEE. In nucleotides, the CDR3 is TGTGCCAGCACGACCGGGACTAGCGGGAAAGAGACCCAGTACTTC. It codes for CASTTGTSGKETQYF.

The chain has TRBV2 and TRBJ2-1; 11 positions agree with TRBD2. This CDR3 is built from 15 residues. Trimming cost V 4 bases and J 13 bases; bases outside gene matches: 12. Per the germline V gene, CDR1 is SNHLY and CDR2 is FYNNEI. Here the CDR3 reads CASSVTSGGAALQFF. CDR3 nucleotide sequence: TGTGCCAGCAGTGTAACTAGCGGGGGTGCGGCCCTACAGTTCTTC.

The V gene is TRBV6-2 or TRBV6-3, the J gene TRBJ1-2; D is uncertain. Germline-derived CDR1 and CDR2 are MNHEY and SVGEGT. V lost 2 bases and J 8 bases, leaving 21 bases between the germline ends. The CDR3 covers 16 residues. CDR3 sequence (DNA): TGTGCCAGCAGTTACGTAACGAGACCATTACTCGGGGGCTACACCTTC. Protein sequence: CASSYVTRPLLGGYTF.

This clonotype was counted between two and nine times. V and J are TRBV3-1 and TRBJ2-7; D gene unclear. V lost 0 bases to trimming and J lost 7 bases, with 7 bases between them. The germline V gene encodes CDR1 LGHDT and CDR2 YNNKEL (reference sequence). This CDR3 is built from 12 residues. CDR3 sequence (DNA): TGTGCCAGCAGCCAAGATTGGAAAGAGCAGTACTTC. Its translation is CASSQDWKEQYF.

The chain couples TRBV4-1 to TRBJ2-7; the D is unclear. Germline-derived CDR1 and CDR2 are MGHRA and YSYEKL. The V gene lost 0 bases and the J gene lost 2 bases, with 11 bases spanning the gap. CDR3 length equals 15 residues. CDR3 protein: CASSQDPGWTYEQYF. The CDR3 nucleotides are TGCGCCAGCAGCCAAGATCCCGGATGGACCTACGAGCAGTACTTC.

The chain uses TRBV12-3 or TRBV12-4 and TRBJ2-3, with TRBD1 matching over 7 bases. The length of the CDR3 is 18 residues. V lost 4 bases and J lost 0; bases outside the gene matches: 13. This CDR3 reads CASSSLGDRATSTDTQYF. The CDR3 nucleotides are TGTGCCAGCAGTTCGCTCGGAGACAGGGCGACCAGCACAGATACGCAGTATTTT.

The chain employs TRBV15 and TRBJ2-5; perhaps TRBD1 as D (5 bases). In germline, CDR1 is LNHNV, CDR2 YYDKDF (reference sequence). Trimming left V 0 bases short and J 6 bases short, with 14 bases between. CDR3 length equals 15 residues. CDR3 in DNA: TGTGCCACCAGCAGAGAAGCAGGGAATCTCAAGACCCAGTACTTC. Its protein product is CATSREAGNLKTQYF. Using reference TRBV15 and TRBJ2-5 for the parts outside the CDR3, the full variable domain is DAMVIQNPRYQVTQFGKPVTLSCSQTLNHNVMYWYQQKSSQAPKLLFHYYDKDFNNEADTPDNFQSRRPNTSFCFLDIRSPGLGDTAMYLCATSREAGNLKTQYFGPGTRLLVL.

V and J are TRBV20-1 and TRBJ2-3; tentatively, D is TRBD2 (6 bases). V was trimmed by 5 bases and J by 5 bases, leaving 17 bases between them. This CDR3 has 14 amino acids. Germline V gene lookup returns CDR1 DFQATT and CDR2 SNEGSKA (reference sequence). CDR3 sequence: CSAGPKGRGDTQYF. For the CDR3, the DNA is TGCAGTGCTGGGCCGAAGGGGCGGGGAGATACGCAGTATTTT.

Notes on this clonotype: The junction and the germline gene differ at one end; a read error may be behind it. The chain carries TRBV10-3 and TRBJ1-5; D uncertain. CDR3 length: 14 amino acids. CDR1 and CDR2 from the germline V gene are ENHRY and SYGVKD. CDR3: CAISEGSANQPHHF. The CDR3, as DNA: TGTGCCATCAGTGAAGGTAGTGCAAATCAGCCCCATCATTTT.

This clonotype turned up a few times. V is TRBV10-3 and J is TRBJ2-7; D call uncertain. The germline CDR1 and CDR2 sequences are ENHRY and SYGVKD. The CDR3 has 13 residues. V was pared by 10 bases and J by 1 base, with 14 bases between. CDR3 sequence reads: CATQLTFSYEQYF. The DNA for the CDR3 is TGTGCCACCCAACTAACGTTTTCCTACGAGCAGTACTTC.

The rearrangement joins TRBV15 to TRBJ1-5; D is uncertain. This CDR3 spans 16 amino acids. V lost 0 bases, J lost 0 bases, and 9 bases lay in between. The germline V gene has CDR1 LNHNV and CDR2 YYDKDF (reference sequence). CDR3 nucleotide sequence: TGTGCCACCAGCAGAGATAAGGCAGATAGCAATCAGCCCCAGCATTTT. Encoded protein: CATSRDKADSNQPQHF.